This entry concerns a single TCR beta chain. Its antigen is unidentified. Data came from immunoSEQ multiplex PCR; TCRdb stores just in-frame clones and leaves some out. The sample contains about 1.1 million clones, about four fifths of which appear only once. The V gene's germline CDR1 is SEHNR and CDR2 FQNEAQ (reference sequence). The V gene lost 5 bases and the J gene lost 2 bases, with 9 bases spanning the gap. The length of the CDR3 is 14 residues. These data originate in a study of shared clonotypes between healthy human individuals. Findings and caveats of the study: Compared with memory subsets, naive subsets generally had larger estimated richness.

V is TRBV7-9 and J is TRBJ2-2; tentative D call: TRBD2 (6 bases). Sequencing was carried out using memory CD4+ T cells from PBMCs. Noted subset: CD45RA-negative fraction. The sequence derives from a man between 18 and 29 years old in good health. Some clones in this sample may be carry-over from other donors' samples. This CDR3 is CASSPSVNTGELFF. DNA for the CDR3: TGTGCCAGCAGCCCTAGCGTTAACACCGGGGAGCTGTTTTTT.